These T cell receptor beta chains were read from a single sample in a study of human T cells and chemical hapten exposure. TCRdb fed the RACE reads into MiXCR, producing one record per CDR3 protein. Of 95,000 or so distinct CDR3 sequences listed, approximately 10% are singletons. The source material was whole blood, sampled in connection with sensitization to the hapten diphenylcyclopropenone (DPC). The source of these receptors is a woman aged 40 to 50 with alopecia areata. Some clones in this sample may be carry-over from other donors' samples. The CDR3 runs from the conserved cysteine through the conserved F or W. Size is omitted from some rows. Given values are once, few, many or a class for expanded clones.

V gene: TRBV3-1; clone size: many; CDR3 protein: CASSQVGGGEAKNIQYF
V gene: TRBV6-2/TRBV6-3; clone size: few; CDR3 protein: CASVSHTEAFF
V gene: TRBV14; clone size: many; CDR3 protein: CASARSPLFPSSGNTIYF
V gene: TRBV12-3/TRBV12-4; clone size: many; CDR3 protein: CASSWTGSSYEQYF
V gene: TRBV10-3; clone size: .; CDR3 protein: CAISESRGIDTNQPQHF
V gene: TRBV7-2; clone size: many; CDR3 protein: CASSLVSSGGTYEQYF
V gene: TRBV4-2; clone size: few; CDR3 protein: CASSQDGQSNQPQHF
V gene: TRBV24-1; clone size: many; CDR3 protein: CATGTGGDTGELFF
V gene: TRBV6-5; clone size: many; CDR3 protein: CASRDTEGRGQETQYF
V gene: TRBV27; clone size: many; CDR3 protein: CASSLYYTQGTGELFF
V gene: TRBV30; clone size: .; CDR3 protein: CAWSVLADNYEQYF
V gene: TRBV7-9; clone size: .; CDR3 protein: CASSRLKAGEAPGEQFF
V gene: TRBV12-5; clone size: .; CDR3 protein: CASGYQTGTAGGYTF
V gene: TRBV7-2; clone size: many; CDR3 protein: CASSRDRGLVEAFF
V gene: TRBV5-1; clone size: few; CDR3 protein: CASSLGGSDYGYTF
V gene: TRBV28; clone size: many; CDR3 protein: CASSPRGPRGSEQYF
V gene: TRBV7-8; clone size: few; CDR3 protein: CASTQRESGANVLTF
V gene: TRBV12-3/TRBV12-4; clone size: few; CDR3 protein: CASSLDYRTGELFF
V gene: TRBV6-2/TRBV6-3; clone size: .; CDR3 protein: CASRDSENYGYTF
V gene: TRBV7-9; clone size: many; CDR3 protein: CASSSTGGARNIQYF
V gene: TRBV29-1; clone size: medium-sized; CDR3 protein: CSVEKGTSATNEQFF
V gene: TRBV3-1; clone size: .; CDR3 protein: CASSQDVEAAEAFF
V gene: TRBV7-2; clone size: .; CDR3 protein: CASSLVAFYEQYF
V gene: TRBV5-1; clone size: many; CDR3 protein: CASSLATGSNEQFF
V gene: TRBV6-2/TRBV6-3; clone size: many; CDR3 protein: CASTLAGTDTQYF
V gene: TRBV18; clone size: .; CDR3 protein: CASSPPTSGRGSSYNEQFF
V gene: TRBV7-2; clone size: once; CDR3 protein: CASSPPTGRANNYGYTF
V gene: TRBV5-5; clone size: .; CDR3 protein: CASSLAGRFGTDTQYF
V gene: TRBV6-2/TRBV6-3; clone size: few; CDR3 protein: CASRMGQGVTETQYF
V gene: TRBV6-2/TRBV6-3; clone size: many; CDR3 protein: CASRDSGSYNEQFF
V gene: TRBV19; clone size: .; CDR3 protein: CASSMGVGWEQYF
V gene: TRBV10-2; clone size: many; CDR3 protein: CASSELESKGTDTQYF
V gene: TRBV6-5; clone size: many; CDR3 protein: CASSRGANTEAFF
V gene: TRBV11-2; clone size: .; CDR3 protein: CASSLVFPLAGGHYNEQFF
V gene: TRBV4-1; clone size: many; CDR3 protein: CASSQGLAGDEQFF
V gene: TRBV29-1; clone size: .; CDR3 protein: CSVEFGEFF
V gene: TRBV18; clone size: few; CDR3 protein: CASSPAGEETQYF
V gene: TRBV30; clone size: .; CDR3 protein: CAWTIRDSLGYTF
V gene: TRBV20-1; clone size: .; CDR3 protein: CSARDLGRGSYEQYF
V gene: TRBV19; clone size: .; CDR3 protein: CATEDRDQPQHF
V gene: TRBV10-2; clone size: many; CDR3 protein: CATLGGRETQYF
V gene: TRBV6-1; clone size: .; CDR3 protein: CASSVTGETQYF
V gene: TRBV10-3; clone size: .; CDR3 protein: CAIKGPLEAFF
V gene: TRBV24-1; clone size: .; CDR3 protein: CATSGRQMGGNNEQFF
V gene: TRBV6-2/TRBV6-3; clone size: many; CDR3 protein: CASRFQGSNQPQHF
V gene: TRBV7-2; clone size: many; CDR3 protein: CASSLDINQPQHF
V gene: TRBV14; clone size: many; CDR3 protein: CASSQPLAGRQQETQYF
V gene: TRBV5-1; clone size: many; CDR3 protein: CASSLSSNQPQHF
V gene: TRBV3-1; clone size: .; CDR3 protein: CASSQRGGPGTQYF
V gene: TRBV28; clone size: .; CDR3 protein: CASSSRSTGELFF
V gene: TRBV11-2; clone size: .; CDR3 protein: CASSLKRGGEAEQFF
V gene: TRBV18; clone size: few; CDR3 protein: CASSPGLRGVGGYTF
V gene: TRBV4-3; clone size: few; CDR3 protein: CASSKATGAGTGELFF
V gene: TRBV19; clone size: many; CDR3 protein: CASSGRLRREYGYTF
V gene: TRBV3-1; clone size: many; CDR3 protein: CASSQEGLRGYGYTF
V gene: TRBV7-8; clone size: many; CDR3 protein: CASSLSHTTTDTQYF
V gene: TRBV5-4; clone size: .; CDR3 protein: CASSPEVGPGGTEAFF
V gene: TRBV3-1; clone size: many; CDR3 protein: CASSHTQETQYF